These 9 T cell receptor beta chains were sequenced from one sample in a study of a mutant IDH1 vaccine in newly diagnosed glioma. The time point here: week 5, during vaccination. Every single dose of the vaccine, 300 ug of mutant IDH1 20-mer peptide, came with topical imiquimod. The antigens of these receptors remain unknown. Libraries were prepared by immunoSEQ multiplex PCR; TCRdb keeps only in-frame clonotypes and omits some of them. The profile shows around 31,000 clones, about three fifths of them singletons. The material sequenced was PBMCs, taken from a glioma patient whose treatment included an IDH1 peptide vaccine. The receptors were sampled from a woman aged 18-29 years with glioma.

The V and J genes are TRBV9 and TRBJ2-1, with D hard to call. V was trimmed by 0 bases and J by 7 bases, leaving 11 bases between them. The CDR3 runs to 14 residues. Germline V gene data show CDR1 as SGDLS and CDR2 as YYNGEE. CDR3 coding DNA: TGTGCCAGCAGCGTAGCTAGAGTGGGTAATGAGCAGTTCTTC. Protein: CASSVARVGNEQFF.

The rearrangement links TRBV27 to TRBJ1-5; TRBD1 is a possible D gene (5 bases). Germline lookup yields CDR1 MNHEY and CDR2 SMNVEV (reference sequence). Trimming removed 4 bases at V and 7 bases at J, with 17 bases between. CDR3 length: 15 residues. The CDR3 is CASSSQVPEGQPQHF. In DNA form, the CDR3 reads TGTGCCAGCAGTTCACAGGTTCCCGAAGGGCAGCCCCAGCATTTT.

The CDR3, as DNA: TGCGCCAGCCGGGTGGGATTTTTAACTAATGAAAAACTGTTTTTT. This encodes CASRVGFLTNEKLFF. This chain joins TRBV5-1 and TRBJ1-4, with D hard to call. The germline CDR1 and CDR2 sequences are SGHRS and YFSETQ. Trimming left V 7 bases short and J 1 base short, with 14 bases between. The CDR3 is 15 residues long. Full variable domain (remainder filled in from reference TRBV5-1 and TRBJ1-4): KAGVTQTPRYLIKTRGQQVTLSCSPISGHRSVSWYQQTPGQGLQFLFEYFSETQRNKGNFPGRFSGRQFSNSRSEMNVSTLELGDSALYLCASRVGFLTNEKLFFGSGTQLSVL.

This clone has more than one count but fewer than ten. The chain couples TRBV6-5 to TRBJ2-4; 14 bases fit TRBD2. Germline V gene sequence: CDR1 MNHEY, CDR2 SVGAGI. This CDR3 is built from 14 residues. V was clipped by 6 bases and J by 14 bases; unmatched bases: 9. The DNA for the CDR3 is TGTGCCAGCAGAGAAGGGACTAGCGGGGGAAGAGAGTACTTC. This encodes CASREGTSGGREYF.

This chain connects TRBV7-2 to TRBJ2-6; TRBD2 matches 8 bases. In germline, CDR1 is SGHTA, CDR2 FQGNSA. The CDR3 loop spans 15 amino acids. Germline trimming cut 5 bases from V and 2 bases from J; bases unmatched to any gene: 2. The CDR3 reads CASSHGGAGANVLTF. The CDR3, as DNA: TGTGCCAGCAGCCACGGGGGGGCTGGGGCCAACGTCCTGACTTTC. The variable domain in full, completed from reference TRBV7-2 and TRBJ2-6, reads GAGVSQSPSNKVTEKGKDVELRCDPISGHTALYWYRQSLGQGLEFLIYFQGNSAPDKSGLPSDRFSAERTGGSVSTLTIQRTQQEDSAVYLCASSHGGAGANVLTFGAGSRLTVL.

This clone was recorded a few times. V is TRBV9 and J is TRBJ2-2; D is undetermined. V lost 2 bases, J lost 6 bases, and 8 bases lay in between. Germline loops: CDR1 SGDLS, CDR2 YYNGEE. This CDR3 is built from 13 residues. The CDR3 sequence: CASSVYASGELFF. The CDR3 nucleotides are TGTGCCAGCAGCGTTTATGCGTCCGGGGAGCTGTTTTTT. The full variable domain, completed using reference TRBV9 and TRBJ2-2, is DSGVTQTPKHLITATGQRVTLRCSPRSGDLSVYWYQQSLDQGLQFLIQYYNGEERAKGNILERFSAQQFPDLHSELNLSSLELGDSALYFCASSVYASGELFFGEGSRLTVL.

This clone was seen only once. This chain links TRBV19 with TRBJ2-7; the match to TRBD1 covers 7 bases. The V gene's germline CDR1 is LNHDA and CDR2 SQIVND (reference sequence). V lost 1 base and J lost 6; bases outside the gene matches: 6. There are 14 residues in the CDR3. This chain's CDR3 is CASSIARGKGEQYF. DNA of the CDR3: TGTGCCAGTAGTATAGCCAGGGGGAAAGGCGAGCAGTACTTC. The full variable domain, its missing parts supplied by reference TRBV19 and TRBJ2-7, is DGGITQSPKYLFRKEGQNVTLSCEQNLNHDAMYWYRQDPGQGLRLIYYSQIVNDFQKGDIAEGYSVSREKKESFPLTVTSAQKNPTAFYLCASSIARGKGEQYFGPGTRLTVT.

This clone was observed a few times. The V and J genes are TRBV11-1 and TRBJ2-7; 10 positions agree with TRBD2. The CDR3 spans 14 residues. J gave up 2 bases and V 3 bases, and 1 base lay outside the gene matches. Looked up from germline, CDR1 is SGHAT and CDR2 is FQDESV (reference sequence). For the CDR3, the DNA is TGTGCCAGCAGCTTCCTAGCGGGAGCCTACGAGCAGTACTTC. It yields the protein CASSFLAGAYEQYF.

The chain carries TRBV7-9 and TRBJ2-7; TRBD1 might be the D (7 bases). Germline lookup yields CDR1 SEHNR and CDR2 FQNEAQ (reference sequence). The CDR3 spans 14 residues. The V gene lost 5 bases and the J gene lost 1 base, with 12 bases spanning the gap. The CDR3 DNA reads as TGTGCCAGCAGCCCGCGGGACAGTTCCTACGAGCAGTACTTC. Protein sequence: CASSPRDSSYEQYF.